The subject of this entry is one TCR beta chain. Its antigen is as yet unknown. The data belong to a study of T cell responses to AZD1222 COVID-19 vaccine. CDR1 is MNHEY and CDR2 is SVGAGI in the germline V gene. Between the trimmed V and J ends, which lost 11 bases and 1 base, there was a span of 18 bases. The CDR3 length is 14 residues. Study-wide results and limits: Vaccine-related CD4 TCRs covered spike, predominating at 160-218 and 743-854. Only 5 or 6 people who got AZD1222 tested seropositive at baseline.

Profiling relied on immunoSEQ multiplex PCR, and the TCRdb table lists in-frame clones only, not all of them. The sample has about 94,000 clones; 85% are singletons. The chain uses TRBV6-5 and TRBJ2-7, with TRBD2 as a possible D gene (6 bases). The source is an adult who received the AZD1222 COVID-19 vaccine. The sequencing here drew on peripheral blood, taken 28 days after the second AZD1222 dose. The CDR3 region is CAAQPPGVSYEQYF. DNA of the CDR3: TGTGCCGCTCAACCCCCGGGAGTGTCCTACGAGCAGTACTTC.